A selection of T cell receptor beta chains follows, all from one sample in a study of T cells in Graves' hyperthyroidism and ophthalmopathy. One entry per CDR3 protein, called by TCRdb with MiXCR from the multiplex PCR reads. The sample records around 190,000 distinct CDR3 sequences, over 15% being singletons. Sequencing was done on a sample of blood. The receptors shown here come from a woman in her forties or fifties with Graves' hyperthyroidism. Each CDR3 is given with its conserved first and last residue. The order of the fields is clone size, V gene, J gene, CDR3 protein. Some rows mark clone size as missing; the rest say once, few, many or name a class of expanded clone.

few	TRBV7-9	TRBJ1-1	CASSLDLVGEAFF
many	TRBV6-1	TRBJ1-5	CASQGNQPQHF
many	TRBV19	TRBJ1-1	CASSIWGNEAFF
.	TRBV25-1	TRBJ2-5	CASSEGGTSGGQETQYF
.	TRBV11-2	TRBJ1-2	CASSAQDRAGYTF
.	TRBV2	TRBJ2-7	CASSASTSGTYEQYF
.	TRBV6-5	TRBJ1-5	CASSASTGWGNQPQHF
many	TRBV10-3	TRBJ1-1	CAISPGINTEAFF
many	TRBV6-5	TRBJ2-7	CASSYSMGLTYEQYF
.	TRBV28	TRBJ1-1	CASSSQLGQAHKAFF
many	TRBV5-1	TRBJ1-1	CASSLPGPNTEAFF
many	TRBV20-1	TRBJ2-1	CSASTTGRNEQFF
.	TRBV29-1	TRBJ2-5	CSVEAGRGREETQYF
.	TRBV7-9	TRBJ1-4	CASSLKQGATEKLFF
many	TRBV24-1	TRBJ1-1	CATRGTGGVTEAFF
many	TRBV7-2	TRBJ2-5	CASSLEVGRGSVETQYF
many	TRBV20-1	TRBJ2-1	CSASGGGALYEQFF
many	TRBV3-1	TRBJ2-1	CASSQGISSYNEQFF
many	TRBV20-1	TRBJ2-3	CSARDASGAADTQYF
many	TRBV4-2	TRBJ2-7	CASSPRGQYEQYF
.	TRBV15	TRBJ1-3	CATSRDRSITGNTIYF
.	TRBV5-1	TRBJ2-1	CASSLVAASSYNEQFF
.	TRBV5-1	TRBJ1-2	CASSLPGAGGYTF